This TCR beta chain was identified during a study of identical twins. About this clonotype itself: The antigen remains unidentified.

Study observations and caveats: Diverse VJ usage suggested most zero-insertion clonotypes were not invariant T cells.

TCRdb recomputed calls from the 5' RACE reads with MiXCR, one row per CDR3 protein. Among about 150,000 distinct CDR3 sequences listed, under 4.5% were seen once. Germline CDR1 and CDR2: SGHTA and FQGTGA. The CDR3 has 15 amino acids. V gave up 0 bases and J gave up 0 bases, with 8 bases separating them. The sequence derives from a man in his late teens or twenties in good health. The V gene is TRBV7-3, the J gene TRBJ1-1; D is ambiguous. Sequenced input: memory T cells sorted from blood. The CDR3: CASSLTPGLNTEAFF. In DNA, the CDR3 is TGTGCCAGCAGCTTAACTCCGGGGTTGAACACTGAAGCTTTCTTT.